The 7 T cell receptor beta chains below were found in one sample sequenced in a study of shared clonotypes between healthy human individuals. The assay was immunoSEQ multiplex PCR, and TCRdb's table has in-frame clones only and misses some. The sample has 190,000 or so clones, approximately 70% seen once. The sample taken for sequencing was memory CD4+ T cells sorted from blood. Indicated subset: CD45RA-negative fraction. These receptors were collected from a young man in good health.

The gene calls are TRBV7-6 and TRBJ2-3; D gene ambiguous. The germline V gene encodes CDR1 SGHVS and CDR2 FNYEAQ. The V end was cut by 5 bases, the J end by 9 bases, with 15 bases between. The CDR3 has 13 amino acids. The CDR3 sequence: CASSLDWHDTQYF. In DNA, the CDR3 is TGTGCCAGCAGCCTAGACTGGCATGACACGCAGTATTTT.

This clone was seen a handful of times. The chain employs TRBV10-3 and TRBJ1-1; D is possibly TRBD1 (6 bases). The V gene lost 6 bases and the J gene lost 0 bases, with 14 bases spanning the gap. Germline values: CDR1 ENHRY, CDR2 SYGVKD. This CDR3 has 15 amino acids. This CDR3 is CAIRPGKGVNTEAFF. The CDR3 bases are TGTGCCATCAGACCTGGTAAGGGGGTGAACACTGAAGCTTTCTTT.

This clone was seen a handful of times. CDR3 residues: CASSATGTSGYNEQFF. As DNA, the CDR3 is TGTGCCAGCAGTGCCACCGGGACTAGCGGTTACAATGAGCAGTTCTTC. The chain has TRBV27 and TRBJ2-1, with TRBD2 matching 11 bases. Germline trimming cut 5 bases from V and 4 bases from J; bases unmatched to any gene: 7. The CDR3 has 16 residues. In germline, CDR1 is MNHEY, CDR2 SMNVEV (reference sequence).

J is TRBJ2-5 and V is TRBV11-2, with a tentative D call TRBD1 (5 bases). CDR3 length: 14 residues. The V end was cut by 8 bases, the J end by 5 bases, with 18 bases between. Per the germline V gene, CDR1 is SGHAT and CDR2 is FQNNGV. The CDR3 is CASGWRGRQETQYF. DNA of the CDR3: TGTGCCAGCGGATGGCGCGGACGACAGGAGACCCAGTACTTC.

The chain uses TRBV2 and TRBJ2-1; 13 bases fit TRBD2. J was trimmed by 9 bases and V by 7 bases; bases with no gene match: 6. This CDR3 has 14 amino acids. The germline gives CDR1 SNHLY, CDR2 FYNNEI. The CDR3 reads CASTLAGGPVEQFF. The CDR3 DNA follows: TGTGCCAGCACACTAGCGGGAGGGCCGGTTGAGCAGTTCTTC.

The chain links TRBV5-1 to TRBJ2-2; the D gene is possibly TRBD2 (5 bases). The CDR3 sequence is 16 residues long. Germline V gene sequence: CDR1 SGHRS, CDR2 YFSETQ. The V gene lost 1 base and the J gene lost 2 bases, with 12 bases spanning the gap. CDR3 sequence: CASSLRGQENTGELFF. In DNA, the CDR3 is TGCGCCAGCAGCTTGCGAGGGCAGGAAAACACCGGGGAGCTGTTTTTT.

The CDR3 here is CASSRGVSETQYF. DNA of the CDR3: TGTGCCAGCAGCAGGGGAGTCAGTGAGACCCAGTACTTC. V is TRBV7-2 and J is TRBJ2-5; either TRBD1 or TRBD2 may supply D (5 bases each). With 5 bases removed from V and 5 bases from J, the gap between germline ends came to 12 bases. The CDR3 has 13 amino acids. CDR1 is SGHTA and CDR2 is FQGNSA in the germline V gene.